This record covers a single TCR beta chain. No antigen is known for it. Primers for the PCR totalled 60 Vbeta and 13 Jbeta. As processed by the authors: A later analysis counted 65 million to 90 million unique TCR beta chains, around 10 million shared. Profiled with immunoSEQ multiplex PCR; TCRdb holds only in-frame clones, not every one. The DNA gave D and trimming, while V, J and clone size come from that table. The repertoire has around 140,000 clones, around 80% of them found once; the top ten carry about 1.5%. The CDR3 has 14 amino acids. CDR1 and CDR2 (germline): SGHRS, YFSETQ. This sample was taken from a study of cytomegalovirus exposure and HLA in healthy donors. Study-wide findings and caveats: In vitro work confirmed that a few CMV-associated chains recognize CMV antigens.

This TCR came from a man aged 25 to 40 in good health and CMV-seropositive. This rearrangement joins TRBV5-1 to TRBJ2-5, with unresolved D. The J call may be in error: the DNA end matches TRBJ2-7 better. The specimen was PBMCs. The CDR3 protein is CASSWAIQASEQYF. CDR3 bases: TGCGCCAGCAGCTGGGCGATTCAGGCTAGCGAGCAGTACTTC.